This record concerns one TCR beta chain sequence. The antigen it binds to is not known. No much larger clone exists at a distance of one base, and base qualities are not known. Receptor libraries were prepared by PCR. Sequencing relied on a HiSeq X Ten. In-frame beta chains were kept once TCRdb had trimmed the public reads at Q25 with fastp and called clones with MiXCR. Records with the same CDR3 protein are collapsed into one entry carrying the most frequent genes and DNA. The sample contains about 11,000 distinct CDR3 sequences, about 53% of them found a single time. Of the sample, 20% falls within the top ten clones. The sample belongs to a study of CD4 and CD8 cells across lung adenocarcinoma regions (dated by TCRdb to 2016 to 2019). In terms of the full investigation: To look at intratumor heterogeneity in the T cell receptor repertoire, the study compared tumor centers against tumor margins.

From its cysteine to its phenylalanine, the CDR3 spans 14 amino acids. Only the CDR3 DNA stays, 42 bases, in frame from base 1. Relative to germline, V is missing 9 bases and J is missing 5 bases, with 7 bases of the junction outside any gene match. CDR1 and CDR2 were assigned from the germline V gene as MNHNS and SASEGT. Donors were patients with localized lung adenocarcinoma, a subtype of non-small cell lung cancer. The samples were taken from the centers of localized lung adenocarcinomas. CD4+ T cells from tumor tissue were profiled separately from CD8+ T cells for TCR repertoire analysis. Recombination joined TRBV6-1 with TRBJ2-1; the central 10 bases match TRBD1. This TCR was recovered from a male donor with lung adenocarcinoma. The CD4 and CD8 labels of this study may be unreliable. Specimen: CD4+ T cells from the center of a lung tumor. The intended sense of this specimen's cell subset or site label: tumor center region. The CDR3 region has the sequence CASFGTGEHNEQFF. The nucleotide sequence is given as TGTGCCAGTTTCGGGACAGGGGAACACAATGAGCAGTTCTTC.